The 16 T cell receptor beta chains given below trace back to one sample, sequenced in a study of T cells in Graves' hyperthyroidism and ophthalmopathy. TCR beta CDR3 region amplification was performed from RNA transcripts. First-round RT-PCR targeting the TCR CDR3 was performed with the HTBI primer set. TCRdb analysed the multiplex PCR reads with MiXCR anew, one entry per CDR3 protein. The sample contains around 700,000 distinct CDR3 sequences, 15% to 20% of which appear only once. Sequenced: blood. Every receptor here comes from a woman aged 45-59 years with Graves' hyperthyroidism that later progressed to Graves' ophthalmopathy.

This sequence joins TRBV7-3 and TRBJ2-2; 9 bases are a match to TRBD1. V lost 5 bases, J lost 8 bases, and 9 bases stayed unmatched. Germline CDR1 reads SGHTA; CDR2 reads FQGTGA. The CDR3 loop spans 15 amino acids. The CDR3 reads CASSTRTGEVGELFF. CDR3 in DNA: TGTGCCAGCAGCACGAGGACAGGGGAGGTGGGGGAGCTGTTTTTT.

J is TRBJ2-5 and V is TRBV6-4; the match to TRBD2 covers 9 bases. V dropped 6 bases and J dropped 5; count of bases not matched to a gene: 10. Germline assignment: CDR1 MRHNA and CDR2 SNTAGT. The CDR3 has 15 amino acids. Here the CDR3 DNA reads TGTGCCAGCAGACTGACTAGCGGTCGGGGCGAGACCCAGTACTTC. This gives the protein CASRLTSGRGETQYF.

The chain couples TRBV7-2 to TRBJ2-2; no clear D. V lost 4 bases, J lost 3 bases, and 12 bases lay in between. The CDR3 runs 15 residues. CDR1 and CDR2 from the germline V gene are SGHTA and FQGNSA. CDR3 protein: CASSWLGLDTGELFF. In DNA, the CDR3 is TGTGCCAGCAGCTGGCTGGGCTTGGACACCGGGGAGCTGTTTTTT.

This clonotype showed up just a few times. The rearrangement joins TRBV20-1 to TRBJ1-5; D perhaps matches TRBD1 (6 bases). The CDR3 totals 12 residues. Trimming removed 7 bases at V and 2 bases at J, with 9 bases between. CDR1 is DFQATT, CDR2 SNEGSKA, per germline (reference sequence). The CDR3 reads CSEGGGNQPQHF. CDR3 nucleotides: TGCAGTGAGGGGGGGGGCAATCAGCCCCAGCATTTT.

In this sample, this clonotype turned up many times. The J gene is TRBJ1-1, the V gene TRBV2; D unresolved. Germline V gene lookup returns CDR1 SNHLY and CDR2 FYNNEI. V lost 8 bases and J 1 base, leaving 17 bases between the germline ends. The CDR3 length is 15 residues. CDR3 coding DNA: TGTGCCAGCCATACTCCGCAGACGAAGAACACTGAAGCTTTCTTT. Translating gives CASHTPQTKNTEAFF. Using reference TRBV2 and TRBJ1-1 for the parts outside the CDR3, the full variable domain is EPEVTQTPSHQVTQMGQEVILRCVPISNHLYFYWYRQILGQKVEFLVSFYNNEISEKSEIFDDQFSVERPDGSNFTLKIRSTKLEDSAMYFCASHTPQTKNTEAFFGQGTRLTVV.

This clonotype showed up just a few times. The chain uses TRBV9 and TRBJ2-7, with TRBD1 matching 7 bases. The CDR3 length is 15 residues. The germline CDR1 and CDR2 sequences are SGDLS and YYNGEE. J was trimmed by 5 bases and V by 0 bases; bases with no gene match: 8. The CDR3, as DNA: TGTGCCAGCAGCGTAGCCGTGACAGGGACCCACGAGCAGTACTTC. As protein: CASSVAVTGTHEQYF.

This clonotype came up many times. The V and J genes are TRBV6-1 and TRBJ1-2, with 12 bases that match TRBD1. The CDR3 has 15 residues. The germline CDR1 and CDR2 sequences are MNHNS and SASEGT. V lost 3 bases and J lost 4; bases outside the gene matches: 3. CDR3 residues: CASSEGQGAPYGYTF. The CDR3 DNA is TGTGCCAGCAGTGAGGGACAGGGGGCTCCCTATGGCTACACCTTC.

Many counts were recorded for this clonotype. The rearrangement joins TRBV3-1 to TRBJ1-6; D is undetermined. Germline CDR1 LGHDT, CDR2 YNNKEL (reference sequence). V lost 0 bases and J lost 8, with 8 bases in between. The CDR3 contains 14 residues. CDR3 bases: TGTGCCAGCAGCCAAGATCACAAGGATTCACCCCTCCACTTT. Its protein product is CASSQDHKDSPLHF.

V is TRBV5-1 and J is TRBJ2-7; no clear D gene. Germline V lookup: CDR1 SGHRS, CDR2 YFSETQ. The CDR3 spans 14 residues. Trimming left V 2 bases short and J 4 bases short, with 13 bases between. CDR3 DNA: TGCGCCAGCAGCTTATTCGCAGCTTCATACGAGCAGTACTTC. This sequence encodes CASSLFAASYEQYF.

This clonotype was counted a few times. The CDR3 DNA sequence: TGCGCCAGCAGCCATGAGGAGGACTATGGCTACACCTTC. This gives the protein CASSHEEDYGYTF. The rearrangement uses TRBV4-1 and TRBJ1-2; D is unclear. Germline CDR1 MGHRA, CDR2 YSYEKL. This CDR3 has 13 amino acids. Trimming left V 3 bases short and J 3 bases short, with 8 bases between.

The rearrangement joins TRBV7-2 to TRBJ1-4, with D perhaps TRBD1 (6 bases). The CDR3 has 15 residues. Trimming removed 3 bases from V and 8 bases from J, with 16 bases in between. CDR1 is SGHTA and CDR2 is FQGNSA in the germline V gene. CDR3 region: CASSFIEGQGEKLFF. CDR3 sequence (DNA): TGTGCCAGCAGCTTTATTGAGGGGCAGGGGGAAAAACTGTTTTTT.

This clonotype showed up just a few times. The V and J genes are TRBV18 and TRBJ1-1, with TRBD1 matching over 12 bases. The germline V gene encodes CDR1 KGHSH and CDR2 LQKENI. V was pared by 4 bases and J by 5 bases, with 5 bases of the junction left unmatched. This CDR3 contains 15 residues. CDR3 loop: CASSRDRGQGTEAFF. Written as DNA, the CDR3 is TGTGCCAGCTCACGGGACAGGGGGCAGGGGACTGAAGCTTTCTTT.

The chain is built from TRBV14 and TRBJ2-1, with unresolved D. The germline V gene encodes CDR1 SGHDN and CDR2 FVKESK. Trimming shortened V by 3 bases and J by 0 bases, and 9 bases separated the two germline ends. The CDR3 consists of 15 residues. The CDR3 protein is CASSQWVSSYNEQFF. The CDR3 coding sequence is TGTGCCAGCAGCCAGTGGGTAAGCTCCTACAATGAGCAGTTCTTC.

This clonotype was counted many times. The CDR3 protein is CASSLDSDMNTEAFF. The CDR3 bases are TGTGCCAGCAGTTTGGACAGTGACATGAACACTGAAGCTTTCTTT. The chain is built from TRBV11-3 and TRBJ1-1; TRBD1 might be the D (6 bases). Germline CDR1 and CDR2: SGHNT and YENEEA. The CDR3 length is 15 residues. Trimming left V 6 bases short and J 0 bases short, with 14 bases between. The entire variable domain, with the rest obtained from reference TRBV11-3 and TRBJ1-1, is as follows: EAGVVQSPRYKIIEKKQPVAFWCNPISGHNTLYWYLQNLGQGPELLIRYENEEAVDDSQLPKDRFSAERLKGVDSTLKIQPAELGDSAVYLCASSLDSDMNTEAFFGQGTRLTVV.

This clonotype was counted a few times. The chain uses TRBV6-2 or TRBV6-3 and TRBJ2-5; D is ambiguous. V was pared by 7 bases and J by 7 bases, with 22 bases between. Germline CDR1 MNHEY, CDR2 SVGEGT. This CDR3 has 15 amino acids. The CDR3 protein is CASTPPGSPRWTQYF. Here the CDR3 DNA reads TGTGCCAGCACCCCGCCCGGCAGCCCTCGATGGACCCAGTACTTC.

The V call is TRBV12-3 or TRBV12-4, the J call TRBJ1-3, with a tentative D call TRBD1 (5 bases). This CDR3 contains 17 residues. The V end was cut by 5 bases, the J end by 0 bases, with 17 bases between. This chain's CDR3 is CASSPRLTVPSGNTIYF. The CDR3 DNA follows: TGTGCCAGCAGTCCCCGATTGACAGTTCCCTCTGGAAACACCATATATTTT.